This TCR beta chain was identified during a study of spatial heterogeneity in lung cancer. Study at large: Donation came from around 77 patients with untreated early-stage non-small cell lung cancer. More beta-chain than alpha-chain sequences were consistently detected. Overall study findings and caveats: Ubiquitous expanded tumor TCRs showed up in blood more at resection than follow-up.

The time point is: blood at routine non-recurrence follow-up after resection. The sequenced material consisted of unsorted whole RNA from tumor, nontumor lung or frozen PBMC. TCRdb reanalysed the 5' RACE reads using MiXCR and keeps one entry per CDR3 protein. The sample carries about 120,000 distinct CDR3 sequences, 10% to 15% recorded once. In this sample, this clonotype turned up a few times. Its antigen is not identified. An end of the junction differs from the germline gene, which may be a read error. The CDR3 consists of 16 residues. Looked up from germline, CDR1 is SSHAT and CDR2 is FNYEAQ (reference sequence).

The receptor's source is a male donor with early-stage non-small cell lung cancer. The specimen comprised PBMCs, sampled at follow-up. V and J are TRBV7-7 and TRBJ2-2; D is unresolved. The DNA of the CDR3 is TGTGCTAGCAGCTCTCGGGCCTCCTTCTTTACCGGGGAGCTGTTTTTT. The encoded protein is CASSSRASFFTGELFF.